A selection of T cell receptor beta chains follows, all from one sample in a study of cytomegalovirus exposure and HLA in healthy donors. Assay: immunoSEQ multiplex PCR; the TCRdb copy retains only in-frame clones and omits some. Here the sample spans about 160,000 clones, 70% to 80% being singletons. Sequencing used PBMCs. These receptors were obtained from a man between 60 and 75 years old in good health and CMV-seronegative. The CDR3 runs from the conserved cysteine through the conserved F or W.

v_gene	CDR3aa
TRBV30	CAWNQGGKVNEQFF
TRBV21-1	CASSKSSGSSYNEQFF
TRBV19	CASSIQGADEQYF
TRBV27	CASSLSPRHRGGANVLTF
TRBV28	CASTLQGRAEAFF
TRBV7-2	CASSLTSGSSDTQYF
TRBV9	CASSVGLAGDAIDTQYF
TRBV7-6	CASSTTGGRSNQPQHF
TRBV28	CASSFETPFNQPQHF
TRBV9	CASSPLALEQHFQETQYF
TRBV4-3	CASSRTGSEQYF
TRBV30	CAWSPRTTAMDGDTQYF
TRBV4-2	CASSQDTSGTTYEQYF
TRBV19	CASTRSGSKSYEQYF
TRBV5-6	CASSSRGVRNIQYF
TRBV7-2	CASSFYGGGSNEQYF
TRBV5-4	CASSSGTGGRLGNSPLHF
TRBV15	CATRRQSQETQYF
TRBV5-4	CASSVGDWGYQETQYF
TRBV5-4	CASSISSGKETQYF
TRBV7-9	CASSPQGAGFKSYEQYF
TRBV7-8	CASSLARGDIYNEQFF
TRBV12-2	CASRHQQGGSTDTQYF
TRBV30	CAWSENRGKEEKLFF
TRBV5-1	CASSFSGGSLETQYF
TRBV5-1	CASNHGGTGAIYEQYF
TRBV19	CASSFRTDILTDTQYF
TRBV4-3	CASSPRGDKGYF
TRBV11-2	CASRPTGGNEQFF
TRBV5-6	CASSLLDWRDTQYF
TRBV5-6	CASSFGASGYEQYF
TRBV14	CASSPQGLLGTTIYF
TRBV6-6	CASSEGGHNQPQHF
TRBV5-1	CASSFAGTSYEQYF
TRBV11-2	CASSPGQSSPYEQYF
TRBV11-3	CASSLGLAGSTDTQYF
TRBV14	CASSHHRGGRPHNEQFF
TRBV6-1	CASSIEKSSYEQYF
TRBV2	CASSVGGLYYGYTF
TRBV27	CASSPQTPMNTEAFF
TRBV27	CASSSYGRGQETQYF
TRBV7-2	CASSLVVNSYEQYF
TRBV7-6	CASSFGQRLDTQYF
TRBV30	CAWNHWTGFSGANVLTF
TRBV12-5	CASGGAGEPYNEQFF
TRBV5-4	CASSLRTSRETQYF
TRBV2	CASGASWGGQYF
TRBV27	CASRAGTSGAFEQYF
TRBV28	CASSWGSSDEKLFF
TRBV7-9	CSSSLPSGRAGSKNIQYF
TRBV6-5	CASRETPGTGTEAFF
TRBV7-9	CASSPFSGSSYNEQFF
TRBV5-6	CASSSYPGGTNYGYTF
TRBV19	CASIDSSTGNTIYF
TRBV6-5	CASSYSRAGSYEQYF
TRBV29-1	CSVAPRDRGAYEQYF
TRBV30	CASSGDGNQPQHF
TRBV28	CASTLGGEGYEQYF
TRBV10-2	CASSGSGGSYGYTF
TRBV2	CASSVQRGITDTQYF